The source of this T cell receptor (beta chain) is a study of CD8 T cells in Susac syndrome. CDR3 length: 14 amino acids. Trimming took off 0 bases at V and 7 bases at J, with 11 bases between the two ends. CDR1 and CDR2 from the germline V gene are SGHRS and YFSETQ. RNA in amounts of about 0.45 to 1 ug was reverse transcribed with random hexamers. TCRdb analysed the immunoSEQ multiplex PCR reads with MiXCR anew, one entry per CDR3 protein. The sample includes some 75,000 distinct CDR3 sequences, approximately 95% seen only once; the top ten take 0.45% to 0.55%. General study points: In total CD8+ repertoires, some 16 Susac-specific public clones were found, and in CD8+ TEMRA repertoires, roughly five were found.

Concerning this clonotype: Its antigen is still unknown.

Sequencing used CD8+ T cells from PBMCs. The clonotype was recovered from a human donor with Susac syndrome. V usage is TRBV5-1 and J usage is TRBJ2-1; possibly TRBD2 for D (7 bases). The CDR3, as DNA: TGCGCCAGCAGCTTGGAGGCGGGGGCTAATGAGCAGTTCTTC. The encoded protein is CASSLEAGANEQFF.